A single T cell receptor beta chain is shown here with its context. Its antigen is currently unknown. Mismatch with germline at one junction end may stem from a read error. TCR beta VDJ combinations and CDR3 sequences were profiled from genomic DNA. TCRdb recomputed calls from the reads with MiXCR, one row per CDR3 protein. The sample includes roughly 160,000 distinct CDR3 sequences, about 64% seen only once; the top ten take 40% to 60%. The sample belongs to a study of CD8+CD57+ T cells in acquired aplastic anemia. Turning to the study itself: Quantities of DNA derived from sorted CD4+ and CD8+ cells averaged approximately 3.5 ug.

Germline CDR1 and CDR2: ENHRY and SYGVKD. This CDR3 has 15 residues. Study-wide results and caveats: Comparison of patients with controls identified roughly 30 shared CD8+ CDR3 sequences. Patients showed no significant difference from controls in CD8+ Simpson's diversity.

Whoever was chosen for sequencing had shown CD8+CD57+ cell expansion by flow cytometry. The TCR sequence derives from a human donor with aplastic anemia. The rearrangement joins TRBV10-3 to TRBJ1-5; D not certain. The sequencing input was sorted CD4+, CD8+, or CD8+CD57+ T cells (not recorded which) from PBMCs. CDR3 DNA sequence: TGTGCCATCAGTGACGAGGAGTGGAGCAATCAGCCCCAGCAATTT. Its protein product is CAISDEEWSNQPQQF.